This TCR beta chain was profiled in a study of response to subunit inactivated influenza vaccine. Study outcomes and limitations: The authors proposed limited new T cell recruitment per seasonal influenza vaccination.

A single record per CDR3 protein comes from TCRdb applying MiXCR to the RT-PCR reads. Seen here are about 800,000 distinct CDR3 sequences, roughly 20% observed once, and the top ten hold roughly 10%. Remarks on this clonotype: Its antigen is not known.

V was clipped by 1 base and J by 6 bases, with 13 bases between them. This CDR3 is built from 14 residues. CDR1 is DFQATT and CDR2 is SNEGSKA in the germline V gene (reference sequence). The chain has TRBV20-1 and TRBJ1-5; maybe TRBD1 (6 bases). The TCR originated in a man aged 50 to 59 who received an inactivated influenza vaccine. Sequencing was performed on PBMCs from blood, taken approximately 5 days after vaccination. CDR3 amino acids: CSARALQGGQPQHF. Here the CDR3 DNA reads TGCAGTGCTAGAGCCCTACAGGGCGGTCAGCCCCAGCATTTT.